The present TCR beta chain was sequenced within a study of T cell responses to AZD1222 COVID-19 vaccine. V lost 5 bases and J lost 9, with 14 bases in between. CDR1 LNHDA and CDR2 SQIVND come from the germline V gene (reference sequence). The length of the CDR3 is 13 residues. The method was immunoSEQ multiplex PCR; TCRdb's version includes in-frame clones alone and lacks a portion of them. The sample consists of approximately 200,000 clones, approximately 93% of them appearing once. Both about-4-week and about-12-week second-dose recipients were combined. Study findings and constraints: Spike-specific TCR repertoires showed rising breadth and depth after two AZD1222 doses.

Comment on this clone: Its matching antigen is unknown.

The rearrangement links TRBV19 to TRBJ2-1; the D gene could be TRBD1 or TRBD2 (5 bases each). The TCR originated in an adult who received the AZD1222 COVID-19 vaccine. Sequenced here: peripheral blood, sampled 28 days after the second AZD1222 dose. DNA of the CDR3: TGTGCCAGTAGTCGGGACCCTAACCGTGAGCAGTTCTTC. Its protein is CASSRDPNREQFF.